The text below deals with one T cell receptor (beta chain). As yet, its antigen is unknown. This entry comes from a study of cytomegalovirus exposure and HLA in healthy donors. The CDR3 loop spans 15 amino acids. V gave up 8 bases and J gave up 2 bases, with 16 bases separating them. CDR1 is MNHEY, CDR2 SVGAGI, per germline. Study findings and constraints: TCR beta chains numbering some 160 were designated cytomegalovirus-associated.

With 60 Vbeta and 13 Jbeta primers, the PCR was carried out. Sequencing used immunoSEQ multiplex PCR; TCRdb keeps in-frame clones, though not all of them. This sample has tens of thousands of clones, with around 86% found just once. The TCR sequence derives from a female donor in good health and CMV-seronegative. Sequenced input: PBMCs. This rearrangement joins TRBV6-5 to TRBJ1-3, with D possibly matching TRBD1 (5 bases). CDR3 protein: CASSPSGRAGNTIYF. The CDR3, as DNA: TGTGCCAGCTCCCCCTCTGGCAGGGCTGGAAACACCATATATTTT.